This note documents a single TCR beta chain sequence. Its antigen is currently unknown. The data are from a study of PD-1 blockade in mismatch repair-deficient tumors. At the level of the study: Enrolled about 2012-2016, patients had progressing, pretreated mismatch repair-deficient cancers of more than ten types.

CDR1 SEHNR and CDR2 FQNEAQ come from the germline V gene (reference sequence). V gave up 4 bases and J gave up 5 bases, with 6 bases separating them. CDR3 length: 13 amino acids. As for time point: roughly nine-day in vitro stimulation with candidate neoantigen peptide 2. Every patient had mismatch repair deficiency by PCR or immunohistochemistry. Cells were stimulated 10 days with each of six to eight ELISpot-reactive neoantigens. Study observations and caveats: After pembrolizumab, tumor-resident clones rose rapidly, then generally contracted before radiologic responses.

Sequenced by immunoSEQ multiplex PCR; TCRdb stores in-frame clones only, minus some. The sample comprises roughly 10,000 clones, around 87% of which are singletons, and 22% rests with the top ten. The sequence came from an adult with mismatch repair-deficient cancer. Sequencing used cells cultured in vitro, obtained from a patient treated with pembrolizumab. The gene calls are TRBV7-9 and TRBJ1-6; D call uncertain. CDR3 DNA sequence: TGTGCCAGCAGCTCAAGGGATAATTCACCCCTCCACTTT. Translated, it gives CASSSRDNSPLHF.